One sample yielded the 6 T cell receptor beta chains listed below, sequenced in a study of technical replicates of blood from a handful of donors (dated 2017 in TCRdb). Library prep was done by the immunoSEQ multiplex PCR assay. The clones in this table, taken by TCRdb from immuneACCESS, are in-frame only. Not every clone is retained; where verified, under half of the shortfall comes from an unresolved V gene, and the cause of the rest is unknown. The sample data list tens of thousands of clones, and around 90% of these were observed just once. The ten largest account for about 0.4% of the sample. The sample was T cells isolated from PBMCs. The source of these receptors is a human donor in good health.

V and J are TRBV23-1 and TRBJ1-4; the D is unclear. Being an ORF, TRBV23-1 has a function that is uncertain. Between the trimmed V and J ends, which lost 7 bases and 0 bases, there was a span of 18 bases. The CDR3 sequence is 17 residues long. CDR3 sequence: CASKREGPEATNEKLFF. CDR3 coding DNA: TGCGCCAGCAAAAGGGAAGGGCCGGAGGCAACTAATGAAAAACTGTTTTTT.

V and J are TRBV2 and TRBJ2-1; D remains unclear. V lost 6 bases, J lost 0 bases, and 12 bases lay in between. The germline CDR1 and CDR2 sequences are SNHLY and FYNNEI. This CDR3 comprises 15 residues. This CDR3 reads CASSSPSSSYNEQFF. Here the CDR3 DNA reads TGTGCCAGCAGCAGTCCTTCCAGCTCCTACAATGAGCAGTTCTTC.

The V gene is TRBV6-1, the J gene TRBJ2-1; maybe TRBD1 (5 bases). Looked up from germline, CDR1 is MNHNS and CDR2 is SASEGT. This CDR3 has 14 residues. Trimming stripped 3 bases from V and 4 bases from J, with 10 bases between. CDR3 loop: CASSDRQLYNEQFF. In DNA form, the CDR3 reads TGTGCCAGCAGTGATCGACAGCTTTACAATGAGCAGTTCTTC.

This chain links TRBV7-9 with TRBJ2-1; no clear D. V dropped 5 bases and J dropped 9 bases, with 8 bases sitting between them. The CDR3 totals 11 residues. The germline gives CDR1 SEHNR, CDR2 FQNEAQ (reference sequence). Here the CDR3 reads CASSRSSEQFF. For the CDR3, the DNA is TGTGCCAGCAGCCGTAGTAGTGAGCAGTTCTTC.

V usage is TRBV13 and J usage is TRBJ1-1; no clear D gene. Trimming stripped 5 bases from V and 1 base from J, with 11 bases between. The germline CDR1 and CDR2 sequences are PRHDT and FYEKMQ (reference sequence). This CDR3 contains 14 residues. The chain's CDR3 is CASSAHSGNTEAFF. Here the CDR3 DNA reads TGTGCCAGCAGCGCACATTCAGGGAACACTGAAGCTTTCTTT.

This clone was counted a single time. The rearrangement links TRBV15 to TRBJ2-3; D gene uncertain. Trimming removed 0 bases from V and 5 bases from J, with 18 bases in between. This CDR3 has 17 residues. CDR1 and CDR2 from the germline V gene are LNHNV and YYDKDF (reference sequence). The CDR3 protein is CATSRDLRPTGLDTQYF. For the CDR3, the DNA is TGTGCCACCAGCAGAGATCTTAGACCAACGGGTTTAGATACGCAGTATTTT.